This T cell receptor beta chain comes out of a study of blood T cell repertoires in COVID-19. About the research overall: PBMCs, B-cell-depleted T cells, or T cells were the source of the cDNA or gDNA that made up the material.

Participants had their cohort set by participant-reported clinical history. Recovery among Cohort 3 donors was established by two negative PCRs, clearance, or symptom resolution. Generated by immunoSEQ multiplex PCR, the TCRdb table keeps only in-frame clones and is missing some. The sample records fewer than 200,000 clones, approximately 86% being singletons. Germline V CDR1 and CDR2: MDHEN, SYDVKM. CDR3 length equals 16 residues. The V and J ends lost 6 bases and 0 bases respectively, with 15 bases between them. The receptor's source is a man in his sixties who had recovered from COVID-19. The chain couples TRBV28 to TRBJ1-5; D possibly corresponds to TRBD1 (5 bases). The sample was PBMCs or T cells enriched from blood (not recorded which). The chain's CDR3 is CASREPGLRSNQPQHF. The CDR3 DNA sequence: TGTGCCAGCAGAGAACCGGGACTACGTAGCAATCAGCCCCAGCATTTT. The full variable domain, in which reference TRBV28 and TRBJ1-5 provide the parts outside the CDR3, is DVKVTQSSRYLVKRTGEKVFLECVQDMDHENMFWYRQDPGLGLRLIYFSYDVKMKEKGDIPEGYSVSREKKERFSLILESASTNQTSMYLCASREPGLRSNQPQHFGDGTRLSIL.